The 16 T cell receptor beta chains in this list originate from one sample, sequenced in a study of blood T cell repertoires in COVID-19. TCRdb keeps only in-frame clones here, not all; method: immunoSEQ multiplex PCR. The table shows 200,000 or so clones, with around nine tenths occurring only once. The sequenced sample consisted of PBMCs or T cells enriched from blood (not recorded which). These TCRs come from a woman in her twenties or thirties who had been exposed to COVID-19.

In this sample, this clone turned up once. This chain joins TRBV9 and TRBJ2-7; 7 bases are a match to TRBD1. Trimming cost V 4 bases and J 0 bases; bases outside gene matches: 7. CDR3 length equals 15 residues. CDR1 and CDR2 from the germline V gene are SGDLS and YYNGEE. This CDR3 is CASSLDRDHSYEQYF. The DNA for the CDR3 is TGTGCCAGCAGCCTTGACAGGGATCACTCCTACGAGCAGTACTTC.

CDR3: CASSPWTQPINEQYF. The CDR3 bases are TGTGCCAGCAGCCCCTGGACACAACCCATTAACGAGCAGTACTTC. This sequence joins TRBV3-1 (or the pseudogene TRBV3-2) and TRBJ2-7; D perhaps matches TRBD1 (5 bases). The CDR3 is 15 residues long. Trimming removed 4 bases from V and 5 bases from J, with 18 bases in between. The germline CDR1 and CDR2 sequences are LGHDT and YNNKEL (reference sequence).

This clone was counted only a few times. The rearrangement joins TRBV4-2 to TRBJ2-5; TRBD2 matches 8 bases. CDR1 LGHNA and CDR2 YNFKEQ come from the germline V gene. V lost 1 base, J lost 3 bases, and 1 base stayed unmatched. This CDR3 spans 14 amino acids. This CDR3 is CASSQGGGKETQYF. CDR3 nucleotide sequence: TGTGCCAGCAGCCAAGGCGGGGGGAAAGAGACCCAGTACTTC.

CDR3: CASSVEGTPTYEQYF. CDR3 nucleotides: TGTGCCAGCAGCGTAGAAGGGACACCAACCTACGAGCAGTACTTC. This chain uses TRBV9 with TRBJ2-7, with TRBD1 as a possible D gene (6 bases). V lost 0 bases, J lost 2 bases, and 12 bases lay in between. There are 15 residues in the CDR3. CDR1 SGDLS and CDR2 YYNGEE come from the germline V gene.

This clone was found once. The V gene is TRBV19, the J gene TRBJ1-1; 9 bases map to TRBD1. With V trimmed by 5 bases and J by 2 bases, 9 bases remained unmatched. Germline CDR1 LNHDA, CDR2 SQIVND (reference sequence). The CDR3 contains 16 residues. As DNA, the CDR3 is TGTGCCAGTAGTTCCGGAGGGACAGGGTCAAACACTGAAGCTTTCTTT. As protein: CASSSGGTGSNTEAFF.

V and J are TRBV19 and TRBJ2-6; 9 bases are a match to TRBD1. The ends lost 4 bases at V and 7 bases at J; junction bases unmatched: 14. The CDR3 loop spans 18 amino acids. From germline, CDR1 is LNHDA and CDR2 SQIVND (reference sequence). The CDR3 here is CASSTPPGQGLIANVLTF. DNA of the CDR3: TGTGCCAGTAGTACTCCACCGGGACAGGGCCTAATTGCCAACGTCCTGACTTTC.

The chain joins TRBV2 to TRBJ2-2; 10 bases map to TRBD1. The ends lost 6 bases at V and 5 bases at J; junction bases unmatched: 3. Germline CDR1 is SNHLY and CDR2 is FYNNEI. The CDR3 spans 14 residues. The CDR3 nucleotides read TGTGCCAGCAGGTGGACAGGGGGGACCGGGGAGCTGTTTTTT. It specifies CASRWTGGTGELFF.

With respect to this clone: This specimen includes other DNA sequences encoding the same CDR3. V usage is TRBV6-5 and J usage is TRBJ1-6; 7 bases are shared with TRBD1. With 6 bases clipped from V and 6 bases from J, the junction kept 5 bases outside the gene matches. CDR1 and CDR2 from the germline V gene are MNHEY and SVGAGI. There are 14 residues in the CDR3. CDR3 DNA sequence: TGTGCCAGCAGCTTGACAGGGAGTAATTCACCCCTCCACTTT. Protein: CASSLTGSNSPLHF.

The rearrangement joins TRBV19 to TRBJ1-1; TRBD1 aligns across 8 bases. Germline assignment: CDR1 LNHDA and CDR2 SQIVND (reference sequence). The CDR3 covers 16 residues. The junction had 8 bases not matched to a gene; V was cut back by 5 bases and J by 0 bases. CDR3 loop: CASSRQGAPMNTEAFF. The CDR3 DNA sequence: TGTGCCAGTAGTCGGCAGGGGGCGCCGATGAACACTGAAGCTTTCTTT.

The rearrangement uses TRBV19 and TRBJ2-1, with 10 bases fitting TRBD2. Germline V CDR1 and CDR2: LNHDA, SQIVND (reference sequence). This CDR3 has 14 residues. Trimming removed 5 bases from V and 4 bases from J; junction bases left unmatched: 2. The CDR3 spells CASSEGLAYNEQFF. CDR3 nucleotides: TGTGCCAGTAGTGAGGGACTAGCGTACAATGAGCAGTTCTTC.

The V gene is TRBV4-1, the J gene TRBJ1-5; D may be TRBD1 (5 bases). The germline V gene has CDR1 MGHRA and CDR2 YSYEKL. The CDR3 is 14 amino acids. V was clipped by 3 bases and J by 5 bases, with 11 bases between them. CDR3 coding DNA: TGCGCCAGCAGCCACGGACACTTAGATCAGCCCCAGCATTTT. Translated, it gives CASSHGHLDQPQHF.

The CDR3 reads CASRPTSGRWNEQFF. The CDR3 DNA reads TGTGCCAGTAGACCGACTAGCGGGAGATGGAATGAGCAGTTCTTC. V gene TRBV19 combines with J gene TRBJ2-1; 12 bases line up with TRBD2. The germline V gene has CDR1 LNHDA and CDR2 SQIVND (reference sequence). Trimming removed 6 bases from V and 7 bases from J; junction bases left unmatched: 7. This CDR3 region has 15 residues.

This clone was observed a few times. The genes are TRBV19 and TRBJ2-3, with 10 bases fitting TRBD2. The CDR3 extends over 16 amino acids. After removal of 1 base from V and 0 bases from J, the junction contained 1 base not matched to a gene. CDR1 and CDR2 (germline): LNHDA, SQIVND (reference sequence). The CDR3 loop is CASSIGTSGSTDTQYF. In nucleotides, the CDR3 is TGTGCCAGTAGTATAGGGACTAGCGGTAGCACAGATACGCAGTATTTT.

There are a few counts of this clone. The chain couples TRBV2 to TRBJ2-7; D remains unclear. This CDR3 is built from 14 residues. Germline lookup yields CDR1 SNHLY and CDR2 FYNNEI. The V end was cut by 6 bases, the J end by 1 base, with 13 bases between. CDR3 protein: CASRSERGSYEQYF. In DNA, the CDR3 is TGTGCCAGCAGATCGGAAAGAGGTTCCTACGAGCAGTACTTC.

The chain has TRBV5-1 and TRBJ2-7; 10 bases agree with TRBD2. The CDR3 covers 14 residues. J gave up 2 bases and V 1 base, and 0 bases lay outside the gene matches. Germline V gene lookup returns CDR1 SGHRS and CDR2 YFSETQ. The CDR3 sequence: CASSLTSGAYEQYF. The CDR3 coding sequence is TGCGCCAGCAGCTTGACTAGCGGGGCCTACGAGCAGTACTTC.

The chain joins TRBV21-1 to TRBJ1-1; the table's TRBD1 call for D was not verified on the DNA. TRBV21-1 is labeled a pseudogene. The CDR3 spans 14 residues. The DNA of the CDR3 is TGTGCCAGCAGCCCTCGGACAGAGAACACTGAAGCTTTCTTT. It specifies CASSPRTENTEAFF.